These 8 T cell receptor beta chains came from one sample sequenced in a study of response to subunit inactivated influenza vaccine. TCRdb passed the RT-PCR reads through MiXCR, listing each CDR3 protein once. The sample holds about 480,000 distinct CDR3 sequences, over 10% seen once. The material was PBMCs from blood, obtained roughly 6 weeks after vaccination. Receptors were obtained from a man aged 50 or older who received an inactivated influenza vaccine.

V and J are TRBV10-3 and TRBJ1-2, with a weak D call TRBD1 (6 bases). This CDR3 comprises 14 residues. V lost 9 bases, J lost 6 bases, and 20 bases lay in between. Germline values: CDR1 ENHRY, CDR2 SYGVKD. CDR3: CAMKTGPYRDGYTF. The DNA of the CDR3 is TGTGCCATGAAGACCGGGCCATACAGGGATGGCTACACCTTC.

The V call is TRBV5-1, the J call TRBJ2-5; TRBD2 aligns across 8 bases. The CDR3 runs to 17 residues. Losses at the gene ends were 0 bases for V and 4 bases for J; bases not matched to a gene: 11. Germline CDR1 and CDR2: SGHRS and YFSETQ. The DNA for the CDR3 is TGCGCCAGCAGCTTGGCCGTCGGGGGGGCCGATGGAGAGACCCAGTACTTC. Translation: CASSLAVGGADGETQYF.

The count of this clonotype is one. V usage is TRBV27 and J usage is TRBJ2-7, with D possibly being TRBD1 or TRBD2 (5 bases each). The germline gives CDR1 MNHEY, CDR2 SMNVEV (reference sequence). V lost 4 bases, J lost 2 bases, and 15 bases lay in between. This CDR3 region has 15 residues. This CDR3 is CASSWTAGSAYEQYF. CDR3 nucleotides: TGTGCCAGCAGTTGGACGGCAGGGAGCGCCTACGAGCAGTACTTC.

The rearrangement joins TRBV5-5 to TRBJ2-5; a possible D gene is TRBD1 (6 bases). The CDR3 is made up of 15 amino acids. Germline V gene data show CDR1 as SGHKS and CDR2 as YYEKEE (reference sequence). V was pared by 0 bases and J by 1 base, with 10 bases between. The CDR3 region has the DNA TGTGCCAGCAGCTTGGCGGGACACTCCCAAGAGACCCAGTACTTC. Protein product: CASSLAGHSQETQYF.

This clonotype has just a few counts. V gene TRBV5-1 combines with J gene TRBJ1-2; TRBD1 matches 9 bases. This CDR3 has 15 residues. In germline, CDR1 is SGHRS, CDR2 YFSETQ. V shed 2 bases and J 7 bases; nucleotides not matched to a gene: 9. The CDR3 spells CASSFPPTTGGGYTF. In nucleotides, the CDR3 is TGCGCCAGCAGCTTCCCACCTACGACAGGGGGTGGCTACACCTTC.

This clonotype was found a few times. This sequence joins TRBV10-3 and TRBJ2-1; 10 bases line up with TRBD2. Germline V gene data show CDR1 as ENHRY and CDR2 as SYGVKD. There are 14 residues in the CDR3. V gave up 10 bases and J gave up 8 bases; unmatched junction bases: 11. The CDR3 nucleotides read TGTGCCAGTAGGACTAGCGGAGGAGTGCATGAGCAGTTCTTC. This sequence encodes CASRTSGGVHEQFF.

This clonotype has at least ten counts. This chain uses TRBV20-1 with TRBJ2-2, with 7 nucleotides matching TRBD1. The V and J ends lost 6 bases and 2 bases, in that order; junction bases with no gene match: 6. The CDR3 spans 14 residues. CDR1 is DFQATT, CDR2 SNEGSKA, per germline (reference sequence). Here the CDR3 DNA reads TGCAGTGCGCAGGGACAGAGCAACACCGGGGAGCTGTTTTTT. This translates into CSAQGQSNTGELFF.

The gene calls are TRBV4-2 and TRBJ1-1; D unresolved. CDR3 length equals 14 residues. Germline V gene data show CDR1 as LGHNA and CDR2 as YNFKEQ. The V and J ends lost 0 bases and 4 bases respectively, with 9 bases between them. CDR3 bases: TGTGCCAGCAGCCAAGATACACAGCCCACTGAAGCTTTCTTT. This encodes CASSQDTQPTEAFF.